This entry features one T cell receptor beta chain sequence. The data stem from a study of CD8 T cells in Susac syndrome. Overall study context: There were Susac syndrome patients who were therapy-naive at blood draw, others on corticosteroids, and others on intravenous immunoglobulin alone.

RNA, at about 0.45 to 1 ug, was reverse transcribed with random hexamers. TCRdb analysed the immunoSEQ multiplex PCR reads with MiXCR anew, one entry per CDR3 protein. In the table there are some 150,000 distinct CDR3 sequences, 85% to 95% of which are singletons. The germline CDR1 and CDR2 sequences are SGHTA and FQGNSA. After removal of 2 bases from V and 5 bases from J, the junction contained 7 bases not matched to a gene. The CDR3 covers 16 residues. This chain connects TRBV7-2 to TRBJ1-3; 9 bases map to TRBD1. This clonotype was sampled from a human donor with Susac syndrome. The material sequenced was CD4+ T cells from PBMCs. The CDR3 is CASSLQRTGDRNTIYF. In DNA form, the CDR3 reads TGTGCCAGCAGCTTACAACGGACAGGGGATCGAAACACCATATATTTT.